The 27 T cell receptor beta chains below were found in one sample sequenced in a study of blood T cell repertoires in COVID-19. Sequenced by immunoSEQ multiplex PCR; TCRdb stores in-frame clones only, minus some. The table includes some 87,000 clones, about four fifths detected once. The specimen sequenced was peripheral blood. All receptors come from a man at least 80 years old with active or convalescent COVID-19.

The chain employs TRBV7-2 and TRBJ2-5; 7 bases align to TRBD1. Germline values: CDR1 SGHTA, CDR2 FQGNSA. After removal of 6 bases from V and 0 bases from J, the junction contained 4 bases not matched to a gene. CDR3 length: 14 residues. The CDR3 nucleotides are TGTGCCAGCAGAGCTGGGACAGACCAAGAGACCCAGTACTTC. Translation: CASRAGTDQETQYF.

The chain carries TRBV11-2 and TRBJ1-3; maybe TRBD1 (6 bases). The germline V and J ends were trimmed by 1 base and 1 base, with 8 bases remaining between them. This CDR3 region has 15 residues. CDR1 is SGHAT, CDR2 FQNNGV, per germline. CDR3 loop: CASSLGQGSGNTIYF. CDR3 coding DNA: TGTGCCAGCAGCTTAGGTCAGGGGTCTGGAAACACCATATATTTT. The variable domain in full, with the rest retrieved from reference TRBV11-2 and TRBJ1-3, is EAGVAQSPRYKIIEKRQSVAFWCNPISGHATLYWYQQILGQGPKLLIQFQNNGVVDDSQLPKDRFSAERLKGVDSTLKIQPAKLEDSAVYLCASSLGQGSGNTIYFGEGSWLTVV.

This clone was counted only a few times. This chain connects TRBV19 to TRBJ1-3, with a tentative D call TRBD1 (6 bases). The germline CDR1 and CDR2 sequences are LNHDA and SQIVND (reference sequence). The V end lost 7 bases, the J end lost 2 bases, and 12 bases lay between the germline ends. The CDR3 totals 14 residues. CDR3 region: CASNLGQTGNTIYF. CDR3 DNA: TGTGCCAGTAACCTCGGACAGACTGGAAACACCATATATTTT.

This chain links TRBV18 with TRBJ1-1; TRBD1 agrees at 7 bases. This CDR3 has 15 residues. Unmatched junction bases numbered 5, after V lost 4 bases and J lost 0 bases. CDR1 is KGHSH, CDR2 LQKENI, per germline. CDR3 sequence: CASSQSGGMNTEAFF. Written as DNA, the CDR3 is TGTGCCAGCTCACAGTCAGGGGGGATGAACACTGAAGCTTTCTTT.

The chain employs TRBV14 and TRBJ2-1; D is uncertain. This CDR3 contains 14 residues. The germline gives CDR1 SGHDN, CDR2 FVKESK. Between the trimmed V and J ends, which lost 4 bases and 2 bases, there was a span of 9 bases. This chain's CDR3 is CASSRGSAYNEQFF. CDR3 nucleotides: TGTGCCAGCAGCCGAGGCTCCGCCTACAATGAGCAGTTCTTC.

The rearrangement uses TRBV4-1 and TRBJ2-7; 9 nucleotides line up with TRBD1. The germline V gene has CDR1 MGHRA and CDR2 YSYEKL. The trim removed 2 bases at V and 6 bases at J, leaving 11 bases unmatched. The CDR3 runs to 16 residues. CDR3 loop: CASSQRDRGQGFEQYF. As DNA, the CDR3 is TGCGCCAGCAGCCAAAGAGACCGAGGACAGGGGTTCGAGCAGTACTTC.

This clone occurred once. The J gene is TRBJ1-5, the V gene TRBV6-1, with a possible D match to TRBD1 (6 bases). V shed 2 bases and J shed 2 bases, with 13 bases lying between them. The CDR3 has 16 residues. Looked up from germline, CDR1 is MNHNS and CDR2 is SASEGT. In DNA, the CDR3 is TGTGCCAGCAGTGAAAAGGACAGCCCTCGCAATCAGCCCCAGCATTTT. This gives the protein CASSEKDSPRNQPQHF.

DNA for the CDR3: TGTGCCAGCAGCCCCCGCCCGGGACAGGGGAATTCACCCCTCCACTTT. Protein sequence: CASSPRPGQGNSPLHF. The chain carries TRBV7-2 and TRBJ1-6, with TRBD1 identical over 10 bases. The germline gives CDR1 SGHTA, CDR2 FQGNSA. The CDR3 contains 16 residues. Trimming removed 5 bases from V and 7 bases from J; junction bases left unmatched: 8.

The rearrangement uses TRBV28 and TRBJ2-5, with 11 bases matching TRBD2. With V trimmed by 3 bases and J by 2 bases, 14 bases remained unmatched. Germline-derived CDR1 and CDR2 are MDHEN and SYDVKM. The CDR3 length is 19 residues. CDR3 in amino acids: CASSFPLAGGKLPQETQYF. CDR3 DNA: TGTGCCAGCAGTTTTCCCTTAGCGGGGGGGAAACTCCCTCAAGAGACCCAGTACTTC.

The chain recombines TRBV28 with TRBJ2-4; D gene uncertain. Germline V gene data show CDR1 as MDHEN and CDR2 as SYDVKM. With 6 bases removed from V and 3 bases from J, the gap between germline ends came to 9 bases. This CDR3 is built from 13 residues. The CDR3 region is CASRVVGKNIQYF. The CDR3 region has the DNA TGTGCCAGCAGGGTAGTCGGCAAAAACATTCAGTACTTC.

The V and J genes are TRBV11-2 and TRBJ2-3; 12 nucleotides line up with TRBD2. CDR3 size: 17 residues. J was trimmed by 3 bases and V by 4 bases; bases with no gene match: 8. CDR1 and CDR2 (germline): SGHAT, FQNNGV. As DNA, the CDR3 is TGTGCCAGCAGCTCACAAGGACTAGCGGGGTCTACAGATACGCAGTATTTT. It specifies CASSSQGLAGSTDTQYF.

The chain carries TRBV11-2 and TRBJ2-1, with D tentatively TRBD2 (5 bases). V lost 5 bases and J lost 10, with 12 bases in between. The germline V gene has CDR1 SGHAT and CDR2 FQNNGV. The length of the CDR3 is 12 residues. The CDR3 coding sequence is TGTGCCAGCAGCGGGCTAGCATTCGAGCAGTTCTTC. Its translation is CASSGLAFEQFF.

This chain uses TRBV11-1 with TRBJ2-1; TRBD2 agrees at 7 bases. V lost 0 bases to trimming and J lost 2 bases; unmatched junction nucleotides: 4. This CDR3 region has 16 residues. Germline V gene lookup returns CDR1 SGHAT and CDR2 FQDESV (reference sequence). In nucleotides, the CDR3 is TGTGCCAGCAGCTTAGCGCTAGCGGTCACCTACAATGAGCAGTTCTTC. Translation gives CASSLALAVTYNEQFF.

The V and J genes are TRBV5-1 and TRBJ2-3; 11 nucleotides match TRBD2. The V and J ends lost 2 bases and 2 bases, in that order; junction bases with no gene match: 7. From germline, CDR1 is SGHRS and CDR2 YFSETQ. This CDR3 has 17 residues. This CDR3 reads CASSLIAGGPATDTQYF. Here the CDR3 DNA reads TGCGCCAGCAGCTTAATAGCGGGAGGGCCTGCCACAGATACGCAGTATTTT.

This chain joins TRBV29-1 and TRBJ2-2, with 13 positions matching TRBD2. CDR3 length equals 17 residues. Germline values: CDR1 SQVTM, CDR2 ANQGSEA. The J segment lost 4 bases and the V segment lost 5 bases, leaving 10 bases of the junction unmatched. CDR3: CSVPRTSGGSPTGELFF. The CDR3 nucleotides are TGCAGCGTTCCCCGGACTAGCGGGGGTTCACCCACCGGGGAGCTGTTTTTT.

The J gene is TRBJ2-2, the V gene TRBV29-1; 8 nucleotides match TRBD2. This CDR3 contains 14 residues. Germline V gives CDR1 SQVTM, CDR2 ANQGSEA. V shed 4 bases, J shed 3 bases, and the junction held 4 bases outside the gene matches. The CDR3 DNA sequence: TGCAGCGTTGTGCGGGAGGCCCACACCGGGGAGCTGTTTTTT. Its translation is CSVVREAHTGELFF.

This chain joins TRBV5-1 and TRBJ1-1, with TRBD1 identical over 7 bases. Germline CDR1 SGHRS, CDR2 YFSETQ. CDR3 size: 15 residues. V dropped 0 bases and J dropped 5; count of bases not matched to a gene: 7. The CDR3 sequence: CASSLEGGAWTEAFF. CDR3 in DNA: TGCGCCAGCAGCTTGGAAGGGGGCGCTTGGACTGAAGCTTTCTTT.

This clone occurred once. CDR3: CASSILPGTARGNTIYF. The CDR3 DNA reads TGTGCCAGTAGTATTCTACCAGGGACAGCCCGGGGAAACACCATATATTTT. The chain is built from TRBV19 and TRBJ1-3; 7 nucleotides align to TRBD1. The V gene's germline CDR1 is LNHDA and CDR2 SQIVND (reference sequence). The CDR3 contains 17 residues. The V segment lost 3 bases and the J segment 4 bases; nucleotides outside the gene matches: 12.

The V call is TRBV28, the J call TRBJ2-5, with a weak D call TRBD2 (7 bases). The CDR3 extends over 15 amino acids. V was cut by 3 bases and J by 5 bases, with 16 bases left in between. The germline CDR1 and CDR2 sequences are MDHEN and SYDVKM. DNA for the CDR3: TGTGCCAGCAGTTTCTCTCCGGGGGGCTGGGAGACCCAGTACTTC. Translation gives CASSFSPGGWETQYF.

This sequence joins TRBV7-9 and TRBJ1-5, with D tentatively TRBD1 (6 bases). This CDR3 is built from 15 residues. Looked up from germline, CDR1 is SEHNR and CDR2 is FQNEAQ (reference sequence). The ends were cut back, 7 bases at V and 6 bases at J, with 19 bases in the middle. CDR3 in amino acids: CASTKNGGAGQPQHF. In DNA form, the CDR3 reads TGTGCCAGCACCAAAAACGGGGGGGCAGGTCAGCCCCAGCATTTT.

The chain joins TRBV19 to TRBJ1-1; tentative D call: TRBD1 (6 bases). Trimming cost V 2 bases and J 1 base, with 8 bases left between them. CDR3 length: 14 amino acids. CDR1 and CDR2 from the germline V gene are LNHDA and SQIVND (reference sequence). Here the CDR3 reads CASSITGTNTEAFF. For the CDR3, the DNA is TGTGCCAGTAGTATAACAGGGACGAACACTGAAGCTTTCTTT.

The rearrangement links TRBV4-1 to TRBJ1-3; no clear D. This CDR3 comprises 15 residues. V was pared by 0 bases and J by 2 bases, with 8 bases between. Germline V gene data show CDR1 as MGHRA and CDR2 as YSYEKL. The CDR3 loop reads CASSQDLAAGNTIYF. As DNA, the CDR3 is TGCGCCAGCAGCCAAGATCTGGCGGCTGGAAACACCATATATTTT.

The chain combines TRBV7-2 with TRBJ2-1, with 8 bases matching TRBD2. Looked up from germline, CDR1 is SGHTA and CDR2 is FQGNSA. The trim removed 5 bases at V and 4 bases at J, leaving 4 bases unmatched. There are 14 residues in the CDR3. CDR3 in amino acids: CASSPGLVYNEQFF. In DNA form, the CDR3 reads TGTGCCAGCAGCCCGGGACTAGTTTACAATGAGCAGTTCTTC.

This clone was observed a few times. V gene TRBV4-2 combines with J gene TRBJ2-7; D possibly corresponds to TRBD2 (6 bases). This CDR3 is built from 15 residues. The V end was cut by 0 bases, the J end by 0 bases, with 9 bases between. Germline loops: CDR1 LGHNA, CDR2 YNFKEQ. The CDR3 nucleotides read TGTGCCAGCAGCCAAGAGGAGGGAGTCTCCTACGAGCAGTACTTC. This codes for CASSQEEGVSYEQYF.

V and J are TRBV5-1 and TRBJ2-5; 7 bases fit TRBD1. Germline CDR1 is SGHRS and CDR2 is YFSETQ. J was trimmed by 5 bases and V by 3 bases; bases with no gene match: 10. There are 15 residues in the CDR3. The CDR3 protein is CASSWGQPQWETQYF. CDR3 coding DNA: TGCGCCAGCAGCTGGGGACAGCCACAATGGGAGACCCAGTACTTC. Full variable domain (outside the CDR3, taken from reference TRBV5-1 and TRBJ2-5): KAGVTQTPRYLIKTRGQQVTLSCSPISGHRSVSWYQQTPGQGLQFLFEYFSETQRNKGNFPGRFSGRQFSNSRSEMNVSTLELGDSALYLCASSWGQPQWETQYFGPGTRLLVL.

The V and J genes are TRBV7-9 and TRBJ2-1; TRBD2 might be the D (5 bases). This CDR3 has 12 residues. Germline V CDR1 and CDR2: SEHNR, FQNEAQ (reference sequence). With 3 bases removed from V and 12 bases from J, the gap between germline ends came to 12 bases. CDR3 amino acids: CASSFGGGGQFF. In DNA form, the CDR3 reads TGTGCCAGCAGCTTTGGAGGAGGTGGGCAGTTCTTC.

The V and J genes are TRBV29-1 and TRBJ2-7; TRBD2 aligns across 7 bases. CDR3 size: 14 residues. With 6 bases clipped from V and 7 bases from J, the junction kept 15 bases outside the gene matches. Germline V gene data show CDR1 as SQVTM and CDR2 as ANQGSEA. The DNA for the CDR3 is TGCAGCGTGGTACCCCAAGCGGGAAGTGGGGAGCAGTACTTC. Its protein product is CSVVPQAGSGEQYF.